The source of this T cell receptor beta chain is a study of cytomegalovirus exposure and HLA in healthy donors. Study outcomes and limitations: The authors listed roughly 150 TCR beta chains as cytomegalovirus-associated.

The repertoire was sequenced with immunoSEQ multiplex PCR; TCRdb's copy has only in-frame clones and lacks some. The sample has over 45,000 clones; about 90% are singletons. On this clone itself: Its antigen is as yet unknown.

The V gene lost 3 bases and the J gene lost 1 base, with 6 bases spanning the gap. The CDR3 has 13 amino acids. CDR1 and CDR2 from the germline V gene are SGHAT and FQNNGV. This chain links TRBV11-2 with TRBJ1-1; D gene uncertain. The sequenced sample was PBMCs. This receptor was taken from a woman aged 25 to 39 in good health and CMV-seronegative. CDR3 in DNA: TGTGCCAGCAGCTTCTCAGGGAACACTGAAGCTTTCTTT. Encoded protein: CASSFSGNTEAFF. Filled out from reference TRBV11-2 and TRBJ1-1, the complete variable domain reads EAGVAQSPRYKIIEKRQSVAFWCNPISGHATLYWYQQILGQGPKLLIQFQNNGVVDDSQLPKDRFSAERLKGVDSTLKIQPAKLEDSAVYLCASSFSGNTEAFFGQGTRLTVV.